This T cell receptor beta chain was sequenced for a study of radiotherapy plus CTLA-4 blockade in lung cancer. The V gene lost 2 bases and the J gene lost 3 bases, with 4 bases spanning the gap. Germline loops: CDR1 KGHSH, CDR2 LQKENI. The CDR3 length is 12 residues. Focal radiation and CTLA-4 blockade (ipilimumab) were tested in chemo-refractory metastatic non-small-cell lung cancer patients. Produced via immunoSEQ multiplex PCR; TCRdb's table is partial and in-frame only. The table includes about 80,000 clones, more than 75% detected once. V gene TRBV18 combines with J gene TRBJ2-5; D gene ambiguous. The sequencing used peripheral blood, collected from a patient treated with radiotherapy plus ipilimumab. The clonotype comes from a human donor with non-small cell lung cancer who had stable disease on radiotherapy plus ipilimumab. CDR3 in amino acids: CASSPIEETQYF. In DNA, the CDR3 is TGTGCCAGCTCACCAATTGAAGAGACCCAGTACTTC.